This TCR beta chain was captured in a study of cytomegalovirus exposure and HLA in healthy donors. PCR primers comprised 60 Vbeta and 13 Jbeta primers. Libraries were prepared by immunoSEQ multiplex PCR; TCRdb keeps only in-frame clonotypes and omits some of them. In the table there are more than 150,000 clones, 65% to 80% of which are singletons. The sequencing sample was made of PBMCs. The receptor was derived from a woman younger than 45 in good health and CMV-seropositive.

The CDR3 DNA reads as TGTGCCAGCAGTTACGGGGCGCAGAACACTGAAGCTTTCTTT. Translating gives CASSYGAQNTEAFF. The chain joins TRBV6-5 to TRBJ1-1; D possibly corresponds to TRBD1 (5 bases). Germline loops: CDR1 MNHEY, CDR2 SVGAGI. V lost 2 bases, J lost 1 base, and 8 bases lay in between. The CDR3 consists of 14 residues.